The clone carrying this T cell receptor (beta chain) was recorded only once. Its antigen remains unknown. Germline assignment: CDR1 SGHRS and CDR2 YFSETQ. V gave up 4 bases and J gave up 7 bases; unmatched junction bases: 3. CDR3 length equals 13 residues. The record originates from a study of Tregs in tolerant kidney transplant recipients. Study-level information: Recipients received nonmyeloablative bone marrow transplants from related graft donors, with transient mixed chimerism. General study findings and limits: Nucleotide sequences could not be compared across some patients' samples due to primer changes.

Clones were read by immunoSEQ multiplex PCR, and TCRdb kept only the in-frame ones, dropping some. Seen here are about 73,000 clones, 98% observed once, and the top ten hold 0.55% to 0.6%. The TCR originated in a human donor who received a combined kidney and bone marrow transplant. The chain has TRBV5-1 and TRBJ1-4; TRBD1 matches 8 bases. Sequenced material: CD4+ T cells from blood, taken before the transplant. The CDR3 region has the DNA TGCGCCAGCAGCCGAGGACAGGGTGAAAAACTGTTTTTT. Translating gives CASSRGQGEKLFF.